One sample yielded the 25 T cell receptor beta chains listed below, sequenced in a study of cytomegalovirus exposure and HLA in healthy donors. PCR employed 60 Vbeta and 13 Jbeta primers. Repertoires were generated with immunoSEQ multiplex PCR, while TCRdb's copy carries only in-frame clones and drops some. The table includes some 170,000 clones, 70% to 75% detected once. Sequencing was performed on PBMCs. These TCRs come from a male donor in good health and CMV-seronegative.

V usage is TRBV27 and J usage is TRBJ1-5; TRBD1 might be the D (6 bases). V was clipped by 6 bases and J by 5 bases, with 14 bases between them. The germline V gene encodes CDR1 MNHEY and CDR2 SMNVEV (reference sequence). The CDR3 totals 14 residues. DNA for the CDR3: TGTGCCAGCAGCCCTACAGGGTTGCATCAGCCCCAGCATTTT. Protein: CASSPTGLHQPQHF.

This clone was detected a few times. The chain carries TRBV28 and TRBJ1-5; 10 bases line up with TRBD1. V shed 1 base, J shed 3 bases, and the junction held 15 bases outside the gene matches. Germline V lookup: CDR1 MDHEN, CDR2 SYDVKM. The CDR3 is made up of 20 amino acids. The CDR3 DNA sequence: TGTGCCAGCAGTTTATTCTTAGGGACAGGGGCGTCTATGAACAATCAGCCCCAGCATTTT. This codes for CASSLFLGTGASMNNQPQHF.

A few counts support this clone. The rearrangement uses TRBV7-2 and TRBJ1-5; D remains unclear. The CDR3 extends over 14 amino acids. The germline gives CDR1 SGHTA, CDR2 FQGNSA. The V end was cut by 1 base, the J end by 1 base, with 5 bases between. CDR3 nucleotide sequence: TGTGCCAGCAGCTTAGTACTCAGCAATCAGCCCCAGCATTTT. Its translation is CASSLVLSNQPQHF.

This clone was observed a handful of times. This chain uses TRBV2 with TRBJ1-2, with 9 bases aligning to TRBD1. V was pared by 6 bases and J by 7 bases, with 6 bases of the junction left unmatched. Germline V gene lookup returns CDR1 SNHLY and CDR2 FYNNEI. The CDR3 is 13 residues long. DNA for the CDR3: TGTGCCAGCAGGCCGGGACAGGGAACTGGCTACACCTTC. It encodes CASRPGQGTGYTF.

The chain uses TRBV5-4 and TRBJ2-5; possibly TRBD2 for D (6 bases). The CDR3 spans 11 residues. Germline lookup yields CDR1 SGHNT and CDR2 YYREEE (reference sequence). Deletions cut 9 bases from V and 11 bases from J, with 17 bases between. The DNA for the CDR3 is TGTGCCACCACTGGAGGGCAAGAGCAGTACTTC. It is translated as CATTGGQEQYF.

This chain uses TRBV5-1 with TRBJ2-1; D unclear. V shed 0 bases and J shed 7 bases, with 11 bases lying between them. This CDR3 has 14 amino acids. Germline lookup yields CDR1 SGHRS and CDR2 YFSETQ. CDR3 in amino acids: CASSLADLTNEQFF. Written as DNA, the CDR3 is TGCGCCAGCAGCTTGGCCGACTTAACGAATGAGCAGTTCTTC.

Points on this clone: Different DNA sequences within this sample yield the same CDR3. V and J are TRBV30 and TRBJ2-7; possible D gene TRBD1, 5 bases. Trimming cost V 0 bases and J 4 bases, with 7 bases left between them. The CDR3 is 12 residues long. Germline V gene data show CDR1 as GTSNPN and CDR2 as SVGIG (reference sequence). CDR3 sequence reads: CAWSVRGYEQYF. The CDR3 DNA sequence: TGTGCCTGGAGTGTAAGGGGTTACGAGCAGTACTTC.

This clone has just a few counts. V and J are TRBV30 and TRBJ2-1; no clear D gene. The V end lost 2 bases, the J end lost 2 bases, and 7 bases lay between the germline ends. The germline CDR1 and CDR2 sequences are GTSNPN and SVGIG (reference sequence). CDR3 length equals 13 residues. Written as DNA, the CDR3 is TGTGCCTGGAGTCTCGACACCTACAATGAGCAGTTCTTC. As protein: CAWSLDTYNEQFF.

CDR3 nucleotides: TGTGCCAGCAACAGGGGCGCCCCAGATACGCAGTATTTT. The encoded protein is CASNRGAPDTQYF. This chain connects TRBV28 to TRBJ2-3, with 7 nucleotides matching TRBD1. Trimming at V came to 7 bases and at J to 4 bases, leaving 5 bases not matched to a gene. This CDR3 is built from 13 residues. In germline, CDR1 is MDHEN, CDR2 SYDVKM.

The CDR3 sequence: CASSSGLAYNEQFF. CDR3 in DNA: TGTGCCAGCAGCTCGGGACTAGCTTACAATGAGCAGTTCTTC. This chain links TRBV7-6 with TRBJ2-1, with 9 bases matching TRBD2. Germline lookup yields CDR1 SGHVS and CDR2 FNYEAQ. The V gene end was trimmed by 4 bases and the J gene end by 4 bases; junction bases not matched to a gene: 2. CDR3 length: 14 residues.

The CDR3 here is CASSLMSGAFF. In nucleotides, the CDR3 is TGTGCCAGCAGTTTAATGTCAGGGGCTTTCTTT. This chain uses TRBV28 with TRBJ1-1; perhaps TRBD1 as D (5 bases). This CDR3 region has 11 residues. In germline, CDR1 is MDHEN, CDR2 SYDVKM. Trimming took off 2 bases at V and 11 bases at J, with 9 bases between the two ends. Full variable domain (missing parts from reference TRBV28 and TRBJ1-1): DVKVTQSSRYLVKRTGEKVFLECVQDMDHENMFWYRQDPGLGLRLIYFSYDVKMKEKGDIPEGYSVSREKKERFSLILESASTNQTSMYLCASSLMSGAFFGQGTRLTVV.

The J gene is TRBJ1-2, the V gene TRBV5-4; TRBD1 agrees at 7 bases. There are 18 residues in the CDR3. Germline V gene lookup returns CDR1 SGHNT and CDR2 YYREEE (reference sequence). Trimming took 4 bases from V and 4 from J; bases not matched to a gene: 19. The CDR3 here is CASSPPEAGGPPPYGYTF. The CDR3 coding sequence is TGTGCCAGCAGCCCTCCAGAAGCAGGGGGTCCCCCCCCCTATGGCTACACCTTC. The full variable domain, with the rest looked up from reference TRBV5-4 and TRBJ1-2, is ETGVTQSPTHLIKTRGQQVTLRCSSQSGHNTVSWYQQALGQGPQFIFQYYREEENGRGNFPPRFSGLQFPNYSSELNVNALELDDSALYLCASSPPEAGGPPPYGYTFGSGTRLTVV.

The V and J genes are TRBV29-1 and TRBJ2-1; 7 nucleotides agree with TRBD2. This CDR3 comprises 15 residues. Germline-derived CDR1 and CDR2 are SQVTM and ANQGSEA. After removal of 7 bases from V and 5 bases from J, the junction contained 14 bases not matched to a gene. The CDR3 sequence: CSAVLADKADNEQFF. The CDR3 DNA reads TGCAGCGCCGTTCTAGCGGACAAAGCTGACAATGAGCAGTTCTTC.

The genes are TRBV28 and TRBJ1-5, with D possibly being TRBD1 (5 bases). V dropped 5 bases and J dropped 7 bases, with 18 bases sitting between them. The CDR3 runs 15 residues. Germline V gene lookup returns CDR1 MDHEN and CDR2 SYDVKM. CDR3 loop: CASSIQTVVGQPQHF. CDR3 nucleotides: TGTGCCAGCAGTATCCAGACAGTGGTCGGACAGCCCCAGCATTTT.

This sequence joins TRBV7-3 and TRBJ2-3; weak D call: TRBD1 (6 bases). Germline CDR1 is SGHTA and CDR2 is FQGTGA. CDR3 length: 14 amino acids. The V end lost 4 bases, the J end lost 7 bases, and 15 bases lay between the germline ends. The CDR3: CASSYDKRGYTQYF. The CDR3 DNA reads as TGTGCCAGCAGCTACGACAAAAGGGGGTATACGCAGTATTTT.

The J gene is TRBJ2-1, the V gene TRBV18; 10 bases are a match to TRBD2. CDR1 and CDR2 from the germline V gene are KGHSH and LQKENI. V shed 0 bases and J 8 bases; nucleotides not matched to a gene: 7. CDR3 length: 16 residues. The CDR3 loop is CASSPPGLARYHEQFF. In DNA form, the CDR3 reads TGTGCCAGCTCACCACCGGGACTAGCGAGGTACCATGAGCAGTTCTTC.

As for this clone: Additional DNA sequences in this sample encode the identical CDR3. The chain employs TRBV6-6 and TRBJ2-7; 9 bases align to TRBD1. Unmatched junction bases numbered 8, after V lost 6 bases and J lost 5 bases. Per the germline V gene, CDR1 is MNHNY and CDR2 is SVGAGI (reference sequence). The CDR3 covers 14 residues. CDR3 sequence (DNA): TGTGCCAGCAGCCCCGGGACAGGGACGAACGAGCAGTACTTC. It encodes CASSPGTGTNEQYF.

The chain employs TRBV19 and TRBJ1-1; 9 bases align to TRBD1. The CDR3 covers 14 residues. CDR1 is LNHDA, CDR2 SQIVND, per germline (reference sequence). With V trimmed by 4 bases and J by 7 bases, 7 bases remained unmatched. The CDR3 sequence: CASSTPGTGIEAFF. The CDR3 DNA sequence: TGTGCCAGTAGTACCCCCGGGACAGGGATTGAAGCTTTCTTT.

The CDR3 loop reads CAGTVLYGYTF. The CDR3 nucleotides are TGTGCCGGGACAGTTCTCTATGGCTACACCTTC. The genes are TRBV30 and TRBJ1-2; 7 bases line up with TRBD1. V was clipped by 8 bases and J by 4 bases; unmatched bases: 4. This CDR3 region has 11 residues. CDR1 and CDR2 (germline): GTSNPN, SVGIG (reference sequence).

The chain couples TRBV6-6 to TRBJ2-7, with 10 bases lining up with TRBD1. V lost 2 bases to trimming and J lost 4 bases; unmatched junction nucleotides: 2. The CDR3 runs to 14 residues. Germline values: CDR1 MNHNY, CDR2 SVGAGI (reference sequence). The CDR3 DNA is TGTGCCAGCAGTTACCGGGGACAGGGGTACGAGCAGTACTTC. This translates into CASSYRGQGYEQYF.

This chain links TRBV5-4 with TRBJ2-2; D possibly corresponds to TRBD1 (5 bases). Germline CDR1 and CDR2: SGHNT and YYREEE (reference sequence). This CDR3 is 15 amino acids long. V shed 4 bases and J shed 0 bases, with 10 bases lying between them. In nucleotides, the CDR3 is TGTGCCAGCAGCCCCGACAGACCGAACACCGGGGAGCTGTTTTTT. Its protein is CASSPDRPNTGELFF. The entire variable domain, with the rest obtained from reference TRBV5-4 and TRBJ2-2, is as follows: ETGVTQSPTHLIKTRGQQVTLRCSSQSGHNTVSWYQQALGQGPQFIFQYYREEENGRGNFPPRFSGLQFPNYSSELNVNALELDDSALYLCASSPDRPNTGELFFGEGSRLTVL.

CDR3 DNA: TGTGCCACCCAGACAGGGTGGGGAACAGATACGCAGTATTTT. It yields the protein CATQTGWGTDTQYF. The V and J genes are TRBV6-5 and TRBJ2-3; TRBD1 agrees at 7 bases. The CDR3 length is 14 residues. Germline V gene lookup returns CDR1 MNHEY and CDR2 SVGAGI. The trim removed 10 bases at V and 3 bases at J, leaving 10 bases unmatched.

This chain links TRBV6-5 with TRBJ2-1, with a tentative D call TRBD2 (6 bases). The CDR3 has 13 amino acids. V dropped 6 bases and J dropped 4 bases, with 10 bases sitting between them. Germline lookup yields CDR1 MNHEY and CDR2 SVGAGI. This chain's CDR3 is CASSGTHYNEQFF. CDR3 sequence (DNA): TGTGCCAGCAGCGGGACTCATTACAATGAGCAGTTCTTC.

The chain has TRBV27 and TRBJ1-5; 7 bases line up with TRBD1. The CDR3 is made up of 15 amino acids. Germline loops: CDR1 MNHEY, CDR2 SMNVEV (reference sequence). V lost 5 bases, J lost 1 base, and 5 bases stayed unmatched. In nucleotides, the CDR3 is TGTGCCAGCAGTCCAACAGGGGAGAGCAATCAGCCCCAGCATTTT. Protein: CASSPTGESNQPQHF.

This chain links TRBV7-9 with TRBJ1-2; D call uncertain. This CDR3 has 13 amino acids. With 4 bases removed from V and 4 bases from J, the gap between germline ends came to 10 bases. The germline CDR1 and CDR2 sequences are SEHNR and FQNEAQ (reference sequence). The CDR3 sequence is CASSSSVRYGYTF. The CDR3, as DNA: TGTGCCAGCAGCTCCAGCGTCCGCTATGGCTACACCTTC.